This record looks at one T cell receptor beta chain sequence and its context. TCRdb's copy holds only in-frame clones and misses some; the assay was immunoSEQ multiplex PCR. The data contain 25,000 to 30,000 clones, about nine tenths of them seen just once; the ten biggest clones take up approximately 7.6%. J was trimmed by 1 base and V by 4 bases; bases with no gene match: 2. Germline V CDR1 and CDR2: LNHDA, SQIVND (reference sequence). This CDR3 contains 16 residues. The data were taken from a study of T cell responses to AZD1222 COVID-19 vaccine. The clonotype comes from an adult who received the AZD1222 COVID-19 vaccine. The chain links TRBV19 to TRBJ2-1, with 12 bases fitting TRBD2. Sequenced here: peripheral blood, sampled 28 days after the second AZD1222 dose. The CDR3 reads CASSRGLAGSYNEQFF. The CDR3 nucleotides are TGTGCCAGTAGTAGAGGACTAGCGGGGTCCTACAATGAGCAGTTCTTC.